Shown below are 8 T cell receptor beta chains from a single sample sequenced in a study of PD-L1 blockade in urothelial cancer. Sample time point: pretreatment peripheral blood. Here immunoSEQ multiplex PCR was the method, and the copy in TCRdb shows in-frame clones only, minus some. The data show fewer than 75,000 clones, with roughly nine tenths seen just once and 3.5% to 5.5% held by the top ten. Sequencing used PBMCs, obtained around atezolizumab (anti-PD-L1) treatment. The receptors stem from a man between 65 and 85 years old with urothelial cancer.

CDR3 DNA: TGTGCCAGCAGTTCAACTCCTGAAGCTTTCTTT. Its protein product is CASSSTPEAFF. J is TRBJ1-1 and V is TRBV7-2, with D hard to call. Germline V gene data show CDR1 as SGHTA and CDR2 as FQGNSA. Trimming stripped 6 bases from V and 6 bases from J, with 8 bases between. This CDR3 has 11 residues. Combining the CDR3 with reference TRBV7-2 and TRBJ1-1 gives the whole variable domain GAGVSQSPSNKVTEKGKDVELRCDPISGHTALYWYRQSLGQGLEFLIYFQGNSAPDKSGLPSDRFSAERTGGSVSTLTIQRTQQEDSAVYLCASSSTPEAFFGQGTRLTVV.

The chain couples TRBV28 to TRBJ2-1, with 11 bases lining up with TRBD1. The CDR3 sequence is 15 residues long. V was clipped by 6 bases and J by 9 bases; unmatched bases: 10. In germline, CDR1 is MDHEN, CDR2 SYDVKM. This CDR3 is CASSPGGQGDGEQFF. The CDR3 DNA sequence: TGTGCCAGCAGCCCCGGGGGACAGGGGGACGGTGAGCAGTTCTTC. The full variable domain, in which reference TRBV28 and TRBJ2-1 provide the parts outside the CDR3, is DVKVTQSSRYLVKRTGEKVFLECVQDMDHENMFWYRQDPGLGLRLIYFSYDVKMKEKGDIPEGYSVSREKKERFSLILESASTNQTSMYLCASSPGGQGDGEQFFGPGTRLTVL.

In its sample, this clone was seen once. The chain's CDR3 is CASSFPGGTEAFF. The CDR3 region has the DNA TGCGCCAGCAGCTTTCCAGGGGGCACTGAAGCTTTCTTT. The chain uses TRBV5-1 and TRBJ1-1, with 7 bases matching TRBD1. CDR1 is SGHRS and CDR2 is YFSETQ in the germline V gene. The CDR3 extends over 13 amino acids. J gave up 4 bases and V 2 bases, and 2 bases lay outside the gene matches.

The table lists this clone with a few counts. The genes are TRBV6-1 and TRBJ2-5; D perhaps matches TRBD2 (6 bases). The germline gives CDR1 MNHNS, CDR2 SASEGT. The length of the CDR3 is 12 residues. CDR3 amino acids: CASGHPPETQYF. For the CDR3, the DNA is TGTGCTAGCGGACATCCCCCGGAGACCCAGTACTTC.

The rearrangement links TRBV5-1 to TRBJ2-7, with D possibly matching TRBD2 (6 bases). The CDR3 length is 14 residues. Looked up from germline, CDR1 is SGHRS and CDR2 is YFSETQ. Trimming pared 0 bases from V and 4 bases from J, leaving 11 bases between. The CDR3 DNA reads TGCGCCAGCAGCTTGGACAGGACTAATTACGAGCAGTACTTC. Protein sequence: CASSLDRTNYEQYF. Using reference TRBV5-1 and TRBJ2-7 for the parts outside the CDR3, the full variable domain is KAGVTQTPRYLIKTRGQQVTLSCSPISGHRSVSWYQQTPGQGLQFLFEYFSETQRNKGNFPGRFSGRQFSNSRSEMNVSTLELGDSALYLCASSLDRTNYEQYFGPGTRLTVT.

This clone was recorded a few times. This chain connects TRBV28 to TRBJ2-1; 10 nucleotides match TRBD2. The V gene's germline CDR1 is MDHEN and CDR2 SYDVKM. Trimming cost V 2 bases and J 9 bases; bases outside gene matches: 10. There are 16 residues in the CDR3. The CDR3 here is CASSLPSPSGSGEQFF. The CDR3 nucleotides are TGTGCCAGCAGTTTACCTTCGCCTAGCGGGAGTGGTGAGCAGTTCTTC.

This chain connects TRBV5-1 to TRBJ2-1, with D perhaps matching TRBD2 (6 bases). Germline values: CDR1 SGHRS, CDR2 YFSETQ. Trimming removed 3 bases from V and 8 bases from J, with 9 bases in between. The CDR3 contains 12 residues. CDR3 loop: CASSSTGDEQFF. DNA for the CDR3: TGCGCCAGCAGCTCGACGGGAGATGAGCAGTTCTTC.

The gene calls are TRBV5-6 and TRBJ2-5; 7 bases are a match to TRBD1. V lost 7 bases, J lost 4 bases, and 7 bases stayed unmatched. CDR1 and CDR2 (germline): SGHDT, YYEEEE. The CDR3 is made up of 13 amino acids. This CDR3 reads CASHTGARETQYF. The CDR3 DNA reads TGTGCCAGCCACACAGGGGCCCGAGAGACCCAGTACTTC.